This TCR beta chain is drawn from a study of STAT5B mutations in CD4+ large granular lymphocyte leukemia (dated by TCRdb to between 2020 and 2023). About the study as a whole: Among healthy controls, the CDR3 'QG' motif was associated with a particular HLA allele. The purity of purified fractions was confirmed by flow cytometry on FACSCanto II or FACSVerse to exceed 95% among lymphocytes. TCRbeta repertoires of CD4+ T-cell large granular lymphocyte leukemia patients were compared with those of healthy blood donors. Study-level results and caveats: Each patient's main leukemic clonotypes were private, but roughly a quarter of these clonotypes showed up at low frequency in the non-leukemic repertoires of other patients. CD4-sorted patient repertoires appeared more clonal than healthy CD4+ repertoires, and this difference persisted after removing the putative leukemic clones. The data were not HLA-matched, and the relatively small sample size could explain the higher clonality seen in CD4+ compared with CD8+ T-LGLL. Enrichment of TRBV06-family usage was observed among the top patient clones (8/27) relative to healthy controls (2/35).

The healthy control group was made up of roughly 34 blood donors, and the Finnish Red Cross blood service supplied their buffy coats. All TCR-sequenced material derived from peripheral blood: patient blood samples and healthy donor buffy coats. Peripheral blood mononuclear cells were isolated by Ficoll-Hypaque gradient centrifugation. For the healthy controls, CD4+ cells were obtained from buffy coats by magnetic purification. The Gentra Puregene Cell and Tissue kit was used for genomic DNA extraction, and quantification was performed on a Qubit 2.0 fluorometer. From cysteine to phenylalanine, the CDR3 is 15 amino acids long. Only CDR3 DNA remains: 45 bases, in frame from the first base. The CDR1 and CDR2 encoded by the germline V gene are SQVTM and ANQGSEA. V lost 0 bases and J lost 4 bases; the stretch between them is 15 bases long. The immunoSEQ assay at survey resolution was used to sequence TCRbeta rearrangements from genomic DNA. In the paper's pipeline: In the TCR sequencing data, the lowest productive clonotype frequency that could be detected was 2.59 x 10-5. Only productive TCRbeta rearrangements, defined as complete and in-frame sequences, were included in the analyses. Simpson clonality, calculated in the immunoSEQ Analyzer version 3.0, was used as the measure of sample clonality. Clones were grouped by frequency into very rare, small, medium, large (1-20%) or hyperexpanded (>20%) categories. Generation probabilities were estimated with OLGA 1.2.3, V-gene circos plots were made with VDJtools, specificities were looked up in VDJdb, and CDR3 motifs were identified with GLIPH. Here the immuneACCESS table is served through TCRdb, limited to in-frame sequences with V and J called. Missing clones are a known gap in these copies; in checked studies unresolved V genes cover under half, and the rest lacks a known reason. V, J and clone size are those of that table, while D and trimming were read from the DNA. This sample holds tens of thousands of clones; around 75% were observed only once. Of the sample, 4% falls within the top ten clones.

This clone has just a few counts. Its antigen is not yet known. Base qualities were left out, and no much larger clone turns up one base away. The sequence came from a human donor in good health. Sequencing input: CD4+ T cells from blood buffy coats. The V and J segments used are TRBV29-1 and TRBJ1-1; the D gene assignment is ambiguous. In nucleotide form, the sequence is TGCAGCGTTGAAGATTGGTCACCCCTGAGCACTGAAGCTTTCTTT. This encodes CSVEDWSPLSTEAFF.